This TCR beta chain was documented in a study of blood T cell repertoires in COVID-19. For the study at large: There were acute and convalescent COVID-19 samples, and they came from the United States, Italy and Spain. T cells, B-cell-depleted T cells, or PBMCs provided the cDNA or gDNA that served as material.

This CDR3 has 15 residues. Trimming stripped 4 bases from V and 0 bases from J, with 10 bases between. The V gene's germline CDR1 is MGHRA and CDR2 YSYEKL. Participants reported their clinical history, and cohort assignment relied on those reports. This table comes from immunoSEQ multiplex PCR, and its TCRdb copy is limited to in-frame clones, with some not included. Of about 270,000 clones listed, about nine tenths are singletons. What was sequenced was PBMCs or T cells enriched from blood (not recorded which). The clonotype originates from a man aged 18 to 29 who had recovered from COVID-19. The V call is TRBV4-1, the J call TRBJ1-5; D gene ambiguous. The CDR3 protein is CASSPNPYSNQPQHF. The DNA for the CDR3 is TGCGCCAGCAGCCCTAACCCTTATAGCAATCAGCCCCAGCATTTT.